What follows are 27 T cell receptor beta chains derived from one specimen sequenced in a study of blood T cell repertoires in COVID-19. TCRdb's table, derived via immunoSEQ multiplex PCR, lists solely in-frame clones and lacks some. The sample has 80,000 to 100,000 clones, about 86% seen once; the top ten hold 10% to 15%. Sequenced: peripheral blood. These receptors were collected from a woman aged 60-75 years in a cohort sampled during active or convalescent COVID-19.

The chain is built from TRBV29-1 and TRBJ2-7; no definite D call. V dropped 6 bases and J dropped 6 bases, with 12 bases sitting between them. The CDR3 length is 11 residues. Germline-derived CDR1 and CDR2 are SQVTM and ANQGSEA. The CDR3: CSVRDPGEQYF. For the CDR3, the DNA is TGCAGCGTGAGAGATCCGGGCGAGCAGTACTTC.

The V gene is TRBV4-2, the J gene TRBJ2-3; 7 nucleotides line up with TRBD2. The CDR3 sequence is 19 residues long. The V gene's germline CDR1 is LGHNA and CDR2 YNFKEQ. The ends lost 0 bases at V and 2 bases at J; junction bases unmatched: 14. The CDR3 DNA follows: TGTGCCAGCAGCCAAGATGGGGCAACTGGCGGGAGCCCCACAGATACGCAGTATTTT. It specifies CASSQDGATGGSPTDTQYF.

This clone has a single count. This chain links TRBV19 with TRBJ1-1, with 7 nucleotides matching TRBD1. The CDR3 length is 13 residues. With V trimmed by 8 bases and J by 4 bases, 7 bases remained unmatched. CDR1 and CDR2 from the germline V gene are LNHDA and SQIVND (reference sequence). The CDR3 spells CASGDPGGTEAFF. The CDR3 nucleotides are TGTGCCAGTGGTGATCCAGGGGGCACTGAAGCTTTCTTT.

The rearrangement joins TRBV9 to TRBJ1-2; 10 bases are shared with TRBD1. V lost 0 bases to trimming and J lost 6 bases; unmatched junction nucleotides: 8. This CDR3 region has 16 residues. CDR1 SGDLS and CDR2 YYNGEE come from the germline V gene. CDR3: CASSVGPGTGVDGYTF. As DNA, the CDR3 is TGTGCCAGCAGCGTAGGACCCGGGACAGGGGTTGATGGCTACACCTTC.

This sequence joins TRBV4-2 and TRBJ1-5; D not resolved. The V end lost 3 bases, the J end lost 2 bases, and 14 bases lay between the germline ends. Germline lookup yields CDR1 LGHNA and CDR2 YNFKEQ. The length of the CDR3 is 16 residues. The CDR3 DNA follows: TGTGCCAGCAGCCATTCGCAAGCGGAGGGCAATCAGCCCCAGCATTTT. It encodes CASSHSQAEGNQPQHF.

The V gene is TRBV10-2, the J gene TRBJ1-2; 12 positions agree with TRBD1. Germline V CDR1 and CDR2: WSHSY, SAAADI. This CDR3 is built from 13 residues. Trimming took 8 bases from V and 4 from J; bases not matched to a gene: 2. The CDR3 region is CASGDRGLYGYTF. The CDR3 region has the DNA TGCGCCAGCGGGGACAGGGGGCTCTATGGCTACACCTTC.

This chain connects TRBV29-1 to TRBJ1-5; 7 positions match TRBD1. CDR1 SQVTM and CDR2 ANQGSEA come from the germline V gene. J gave up 2 bases and V 5 bases, and 6 bases lay outside the gene matches. The CDR3 consists of 14 residues. DNA of the CDR3: TGCAGCGTTACCGACAGGGACGGCAATCAGCCCCAGCATTTT. As protein: CSVTDRDGNQPQHF.

The chain carries TRBV7-9 and TRBJ2-3; D remains ambiguous. The germline V gene has CDR1 SEHNR and CDR2 FQNEAQ (reference sequence). This CDR3 is 17 amino acids long. Between the trimmed V and J ends, which lost 1 base and 0 bases, there was a span of 14 bases. DNA of the CDR3: TGTGCCAGCAGCTTAGGACTCGCGAGATCTAGCACAGATACGCAGTATTTT. Translating gives CASSLGLARSSTDTQYF.

The J gene is TRBJ1-5, the V gene TRBV5-1; D gene unclear. Trimming stripped 0 bases from V and 4 bases from J, with 11 bases between. From germline, CDR1 is SGHRS and CDR2 YFSETQ. The CDR3 spans 15 residues. The CDR3 reads CASSLAGGLNQPQHF. The CDR3 DNA sequence: TGCGCCAGCAGCTTGGCCGGCGGGCTAAATCAGCCCCAGCATTTT.

This chain's CDR3 is CASSLGQGGSPLHF. CDR3 coding DNA: TGTGCCAGCAGCTTGGGACAGGGCGGCTCACCCCTCCACTTT. The gene calls are TRBV11-2 and TRBJ1-6, with TRBD1 identical over 9 bases. Germline CDR1 reads SGHAT; CDR2 reads FQNNGV. The CDR3 is 14 amino acids. The ends lost 3 bases at V and 10 bases at J; junction bases unmatched: 4.

The chain combines TRBV3-1 (or the pseudogene TRBV3-2) with TRBJ2-3; D remains unclear. The CDR3 loop spans 13 amino acids. Between the trimmed V and J ends, which lost 2 bases and 5 bases, there was a span of 8 bases. The germline V gene encodes CDR1 LGHDT and CDR2 YNNKEL (reference sequence). In DNA, the CDR3 is TGTGCCAGCAGCCAATCCTCAGAAGATACGCAGTATTTT. It codes for CASSQSSEDTQYF.

This chain connects TRBV18 to TRBJ1-2, with TRBD1 identical over 9 bases. Germline CDR1 KGHSH, CDR2 LQKENI. With V trimmed by 2 bases and J by 7 bases, 5 bases remained unmatched. The CDR3 is 14 residues long. The CDR3, as DNA: TGTGCCAGCTCACCAACAGGGGGCCTCTCTGGCTACACCTTC. Amino acids: CASSPTGGLSGYTF.

A single count supports this clone. This chain uses TRBV6-5 with TRBJ2-7, with 7 bases identical to TRBD1. The CDR3 is 12 residues long. With V trimmed by 8 bases and J by 0 bases, 1 base remained unmatched. Per germline, CDR1 MNHEY and CDR2 SVGAGI. The CDR3 region is CASGQVSYEQYF. CDR3 DNA sequence: TGTGCCAGCGGACAGGTCTCCTACGAGCAGTACTTC.

The V call is TRBV5-1, the J call TRBJ2-1, with TRBD1 matching 7 bases. CDR1 is SGHRS and CDR2 is YFSETQ in the germline V gene. J was trimmed by 2 bases and V by 6 bases; bases with no gene match: 8. The CDR3 spans 15 residues. For the CDR3, the DNA is TGCGCCAGCACTCAAACCGGGACAGCCTACAATGAGCAGTTCTTC. It translates to CASTQTGTAYNEQFF.

This chain uses TRBV7-9 with TRBJ2-1, with 9 bases that match TRBD1. Germline V gives CDR1 SEHNR, CDR2 FQNEAQ (reference sequence). With V trimmed by 4 bases and J by 2 bases, 6 bases remained unmatched. The CDR3 has 16 amino acids. The CDR3 is CASSSHTGGTYNEQFF. The CDR3 DNA reads TGTGCCAGCAGCTCTCACACAGGGGGCACCTACAATGAGCAGTTCTTC.

The rearrangement links TRBV18 to TRBJ2-1; 9 nucleotides align to TRBD2. With V trimmed by 3 bases and J by 9 bases, 3 bases remained unmatched. Germline values: CDR1 KGHSH, CDR2 LQKENI. The CDR3 has 13 amino acids. CDR3: CASSPRREGEQFF. Here the CDR3 DNA reads TGTGCCAGCTCACCCCGGCGGGAGGGTGAGCAGTTCTTC.

This clone was counted only a few times. This chain uses TRBV5-4 with TRBJ2-3, with 11 bases identical to TRBD1. Trimming took 1 base from V and 3 from J; bases not matched to a gene: 4. This CDR3 has 16 amino acids. The V gene's germline CDR1 is SGHNT and CDR2 YYREEE (reference sequence). CDR3 in amino acids: CASSLTDRGLTDTQYF. The CDR3 DNA is TGTGCCAGCAGCTTGACGGACAGGGGGCTTACAGATACGCAGTATTTT.

The chain recombines TRBV11-2 with TRBJ1-2; D is unclear. This CDR3 has 14 residues. V was clipped by 5 bases and J by 2 bases, with 12 bases between them. CDR1 and CDR2 (germline): SGHAT, FQNNGV. CDR3 in amino acids: CASSTMTENYGYTF. The CDR3 nucleotides are TGTGCCAGCAGCACCATGACGGAGAACTATGGCTACACCTTC.

CDR3 amino acids: CASSKPTGAGNQPQHF. The CDR3, as DNA: TGTGCCAGCAGTAAGCCAACAGGGGCTGGCAATCAGCCCCAGCATTTT. V and J are TRBV6-6 and TRBJ1-5, with 7 nucleotides matching TRBD1. The CDR3 runs 16 residues. Looked up from germline, CDR1 is MNHNY and CDR2 is SVGAGI (reference sequence). The V gene end was trimmed by 5 bases and the J gene end by 2 bases; junction bases not matched to a gene: 9.

The V call is TRBV5-1, the J call TRBJ2-3; D is ambiguous. Germline assignment: CDR1 SGHRS and CDR2 YFSETQ. The CDR3 spans 13 residues. V lost 5 bases, J lost 6 bases, and 13 bases lay in between. The CDR3: CASSDQGEDTQYF. In nucleotides, the CDR3 is TGCGCCAGCAGTGATCAAGGAGAGGATACGCAGTATTTT.

This clone was detected once. The chain carries TRBV5-4 and TRBJ1-2; D is unresolved. Trimming stripped 0 bases from V and 3 bases from J, with 15 bases between. Germline V lookup: CDR1 SGHNT, CDR2 YYREEE (reference sequence). The CDR3 has 16 residues. CDR3 protein: CASSLAPDGDYYGYTF. The CDR3 coding sequence is TGTGCCAGCAGCTTGGCCCCCGACGGTGACTACTATGGCTACACCTTC. Together with reference TRBV5-4 and TRBJ1-2, the CDR3 gives the full variable domain: ETGVTQSPTHLIKTRGQQVTLRCSSQSGHNTVSWYQQALGQGPQFIFQYYREEENGRGNFPPRFSGLQFPNYSSELNVNALELDDSALYLCASSLAPDGDYYGYTFGSGTRLTVV.

V and J are TRBV27 and TRBJ2-7; D is ambiguous. The V end lost 8 bases, the J end lost 3 bases, and 8 bases lay between the germline ends. This CDR3 spans 11 amino acids. The V gene's germline CDR1 is MNHEY and CDR2 SMNVEV (reference sequence). The CDR3 coding sequence is TGTGCCAGCCGGCAGCGCTACGAGCAGTACTTC. Protein: CASRQRYEQYF.

The rearrangement joins TRBV20-1 to TRBJ2-3, with 9 bases that match TRBD1. The length of the CDR3 is 14 residues. The ends lost 3 bases at V and 3 bases at J; junction bases unmatched: 4. Germline loops: CDR1 DFQATT, CDR2 SNEGSKA (reference sequence). The CDR3 region has the DNA TGCAGTGCTAGTGTGGGACAGGGTACAGATACGCAGTATTTT. This translates into CSASVGQGTDTQYF.

V and J are TRBV19 and TRBJ1-3; D possibly corresponds to TRBD1 (5 bases). V was trimmed by 3 bases and J by 2 bases, leaving 17 bases between them. CDR1 and CDR2 (germline): LNHDA, SQIVND (reference sequence). This CDR3 spans 17 amino acids. The CDR3 DNA reads as TGTGCCAGTAGTATTGGTGCAGGGTTGGGCGCTGGAAACACCATATATTTT. This gives the protein CASSIGAGLGAGNTIYF.

The rearrangement joins TRBV7-9 to TRBJ2-1, with a weak D call TRBD2 (6 bases). V lost 1 base, J lost 6 bases, and 13 bases lay in between. The CDR3 runs to 15 residues. Germline assignment: CDR1 SEHNR and CDR2 FQNEAQ (reference sequence). Here the CDR3 reads CASSLGLLAGNEQFF. DNA of the CDR3: TGTGCCAGCAGCTTAGGTTTACTAGCAGGCAATGAGCAGTTCTTC.

A single count supports this clone. The V gene is TRBV14, the J gene TRBJ2-5; TRBD2 might be the D (6 bases). With 1 base removed from V and 9 bases from J, the gap between germline ends came to 15 bases. Germline V lookup: CDR1 SGHDN, CDR2 FVKESK. This CDR3 region has 14 residues. CDR3: CASSQVLSTGAQYF. DNA for the CDR3: TGTGCCAGCAGCCAAGTGTTATCGACGGGGGCCCAGTACTTC.

Turning to this clone: Compared with germline, one end of the junction differs, possibly owing to a read error. The CDR3 protein is CASSRDSNNEQFF. For the CDR3, the DNA is TGCGCCAGCAGTCGGGACTCCAACAATGAGCAGTTCTTC. The chain employs TRBV10-1 and TRBJ2-1; TRBD2 might be the D (6 bases). The CDR3 runs 13 residues. Germline V lookup: CDR1 WNHNN, CDR2 SYGVQD (reference sequence).